Each of the 9 T cell receptor beta chains below was sequenced from the same sample in a study of tumor and adjacent non-tumor tissue in lung cancer. No cell sorting was done before RNA was extracted from the tissue. More than 3 cm separated this lung sample from the edge of the tumor. A modified ARM-PCR protocol with three rounds of nested PCR amplified TCRbeta. TCRdb re-analysed the multiplex PCR reads in MiXCR, keeping a single row per CDR3 protein. The table shows more than 45,000 distinct CDR3 sequences, with around 59% occurring only once. Sequencing was done on a sample of distant non-tumor lung tissue. The receptors stem from a woman in her 70s with non-small cell lung cancer.

This clonotype was seen once. V and J are TRBV29-1 and TRBJ2-5; the D call may be TRBD1 or TRBD2 (5 bases each). V gave up 6 bases and J gave up 1 base, with 9 bases separating them. This CDR3 has 12 amino acids. Germline V lookup: CDR1 SQVTM, CDR2 ANQGSEA. The CDR3 bases are TGCAGCGTCAAGGGGACCCAAGAGACCCAGTACTTC. It yields the protein CSVKGTQETQYF.

Regarding this clonotype: This may come from a read error, since a much larger clone is one base off. The chain employs TRBV28 and TRBJ1-5, with D maybe TRBD1 (6 bases). V was pared by 6 bases and J by 10 bases, with 13 bases between. This CDR3 is 12 amino acids long. Germline loops: CDR1 MDHEN, CDR2 SYDVKM. The CDR3 region has the DNA TGTGCCAGCAGACAGGGATTGGATCCCCAGCATTTT. It translates to CASRQGLDPQHF.

V gene TRBV29-1 combines with J gene TRBJ1-5; D not resolved. V was clipped by 8 bases and J by 6 bases, with 17 bases between them. The CDR3 sequence is 13 residues long. The V gene's germline CDR1 is SQVTM and CDR2 ANQGSEA. For the CDR3, the DNA is TGCAGCTCGCAACGGGGTCGGGGTCAGCCCCAGCATTTT. Protein: CSSQRGRGQPQHF.

Many counts were recorded for this clonotype. V and J are TRBV4-1 and TRBJ2-2; 9 nucleotides line up with TRBD2. The germline CDR1 and CDR2 sequences are MGHRA and YSYEKL. V shed 6 bases, J shed 3 bases, and the junction held 2 bases outside the gene matches. CDR3 size: 14 residues. This CDR3 reads CASRIAGDTGELFF. The DNA of the CDR3 is TGCGCCAGCAGAATAGCGGGAGACACCGGGGAGCTGTTTTTT.

Concerning this clonotype itself: The CDR3 does not close with the conserved phenylalanine or tryptophan, likely indicating a read error. The chain recombines TRBV10-2 with TRBJ2-5; 13 nucleotides agree with TRBD2. The CDR3 length is 15 residues. The germline CDR1 and CDR2 sequences are WSHSY and SAAADI. The CDR3 DNA reads as TGCGCCAGCAGTCGGACTAGCGGGGGAGGAGAGGCCCAGTACCTC. It encodes CASSRTSGGGEAQYL.

With regard to this clonotype: A read error may account for a junction end that differs from germline. The V gene is TRBV10-3, the J gene TRBJ2-5; D is possibly TRBD1 or TRBD2 (6 bases each). The CDR3 is made up of 15 amino acids. Germline assignment: CDR1 ENHRY and CDR2 SYGVKD. The DNA of the CDR3 is TGTACCATCAGTGTCGAGGGCCTGGAGGGGGAGACCCAATACTTC. Translation: CTISVEGLEGETQYF.

The rearrangement links TRBV20-1 to TRBJ2-7, with 10 bases matching TRBD2. The CDR3 spans 15 residues. Germline V gene data show CDR1 as DFQATT and CDR2 as SNEGSKA (reference sequence). Trimming removed 5 bases from V and 4 bases from J; junction bases left unmatched: 11. The CDR3 region has the DNA TGCAGTGCTCCGGCTAGCGGGAGTACAGCGTACGAGCAGTACTTC. Protein product: CSAPASGSTAYEQYF.

V gene TRBV5-5 combines with J gene TRBJ2-2, with 9 bases matching TRBD1. This CDR3 spans 15 amino acids. The trim removed 3 bases at V and 5 bases at J, leaving 5 bases unmatched. Germline assignment: CDR1 SGHKS and CDR2 YYEKEE (reference sequence). The DNA for the CDR3 is TGTGCCAGCAGCTGTACAGGGGGCCATACCGGGGAGCTGTTTTTT. It encodes CASSCTGGHTGELFF.

This clonotype came up a few times. The CDR3 does not end in the conserved phenylalanine or tryptophan, so this is likely a read error. V and J are TRBV20-1 and TRBJ1-1; 7 nucleotides agree with TRBD1. Trimming removed 6 bases from V and 1 base from J; junction bases left unmatched: 5. This CDR3 is 13 amino acids long. Per the germline V gene, CDR1 is DFQATT and CDR2 is SNEGSKA (reference sequence). The CDR3 nucleotides read TGCAGTGCAAGGGGACAGCCGAACACTGAAGCTTTCCTT. This codes for CSARGQPNTEAFL.